This TCR beta chain was obtained from a study of lymphopenia after photon versus proton radiotherapy. Study-level findings and limits: Proton therapy kept repertoires fairly stable, unlike photons, which gained effector/memory cells.

Clones were sequenced by immunoSEQ multiplex PCR, and TCRdb holds only the in-frame ones, with some missing. The profile covers under 70,000 clones, with about 90% appearing a single time and about 2.2% taken by the ten largest. Concerning this clone: The antigen is unknown.

V was pared by 3 bases and J by 8 bases, with 9 bases of the junction left unmatched. CDR3 length equals 14 residues. Germline V gives CDR1 KGHSH, CDR2 LQKENI. The J gene is TRBJ1-2, the V gene TRBV18, with 7 bases identical to TRBD1. This sequence was found in a woman aged 40 to 50 with cholangiocarcinoma. This specimen consisted of peripheral blood, obtained from a patient treated with photon-based radiotherapy. Here the CDR3 DNA reads TGTGCCAGCTCACCGCCGACAGGGTCCGGGGGCTACACCTTC. This codes for CASSPPTGSGGYTF. Filled out from reference TRBV18 and TRBJ1-2, the complete variable domain reads NAGVMQNPRHLVRRRGQEARLRCSPMKGHSHVYWYRQLPEEGLKFMVYLQKENIIDESGMPKERFSAEFPKEGPSILRIQQVVRGDSAAYFCASSPPTGSGGYTFGSGTRLTVV.